The present T cell receptor (beta chain) was sequenced within a study of quantifying T cell responses using KT2 cells. Background on the study: cDNA was made from DNase-treated RNA using alpha and beta constant primers. Estimated efficiency of the T4 ligation step was above 9% under optimum conditions.

KT2, a clone with a known TCR, was spiked into unfractionated PBMC. The cDNA 3' end received a ligated oligonucleotide with a UMI. First-round PCR used three to five cycles and beta primers RC1.1 and RC1.2 covering TRBC1 and TRBC2. TCRdb called the UMI-ligation and nested PCR reads again in MiXCR, with one record for every CDR3 protein. This sample has 52,000 or so distinct CDR3 sequences, with roughly an eighth found just once. Findings of the study overall: The number of KT2 alpha and beta sequences was a linear function of input KT2 cells.

This clonotype was picked up many times. Its specificity is unknown. The CDR3 is 15 amino acids. The chain has TRBV21-1 and TRBJ2-4. TRBV21-1 is flagged as a pseudogene. The source of this sequence is a human donor. The sequenced sample consisted of PBMCs spiked with cells of the T cell clone KT2. CDR3 sequence reads: CASSNRQLAKNIQYF. Here the CDR3 DNA reads TGTGCCAGCAGCAACCGGCAGTTAGCCAAAAACATTCAGTACTTC.